This T cell receptor (beta chain) originates from a study of graft-versus-host responses after intestinal transplantation. As regards this clone: The antigen is undetermined.

The data were produced by immunoSEQ multiplex PCR, yet TCRdb's version contains in-frame clones alone and is incomplete. The table includes about 88,000 clones, almost 90% detected once. Sequenced material: unstimulated CD4+ T cells sorted from spleen or lymph node cells, taken before intestinal transplant. The sequence was collected from a human donor who received an intestinal transplant.

The DNA for the CDR3 is TGTGCCAGCAGCACCTCAGACAGTTCCACTGAAGCTTTCTTT. This sequence encodes CASSTSDSSTEAFF. V usage is TRBV7-9 and J usage is TRBJ1-1; TRBD1 might be the D (5 bases). V was pared by 5 bases and J by 4 bases, with 14 bases between. Germline V CDR1 and CDR2: SEHNR, FQNEAQ (reference sequence). The CDR3 consists of 14 residues.